Listed below are T cell receptor beta chains from one sample, sequenced in a study of CD4 T cells in relation to SARS-CoV-2 and coronaviruses. Sequencing used immunoSEQ multiplex PCR; TCRdb keeps in-frame clones, though not all of them. The table shows 50,000 to 70,000 clones, with around 90% occurring only once. Sample: naive CD4+ T cells from PBMCs. The origin of the receptors is an adult with COVID-19. Both conserved end residues are part of each CDR3. D genes are given only for firm matches. For some rows the clone size is stated as once, few or many, or as a class when expanded; others skip it.

d_call clone_size j_call v_call cdr3_nt cdr3_aa
TRBD1 . TRBJ2-7 TRBV10-3 TGTGCCATCAGCGGGACAGGGGACAGCTACGAGCAGTACTTC CAISGTGDSYEQYF
. . TRBJ2-7 TRBV6-5 TGTGCCAGCAGTCCCACGAGCTCCTACGAGCAGTACTTC CASSPTSSYEQYF
TRBD1 . TRBJ1-5 TRBV3-1/TRBV3-2 TGTGCCAGCAGCCAAGGACAGGGGAGCAATCAGCCCCAGCATTTT CASSQGQGSNQPQHF
TRBD1 few TRBJ2-7 TRBV28 TGTGCCAGCAGGGGCCCAAGACAGGGGGTTTCCTACGAGCAGTACTTC CASRGPRQGVSYEQYF
. few TRBJ1-2 TRBV5-5 TGTGCCAGCAGCTTGGATCCCTTTAACTATGGCTACACCTTC CASSLDPFNYGYTF
. . TRBJ1-2 TRBV24-1 TGTGCCACCAGTGATCCGGGCTCTACTTTTGGCTACACCTTC CATSDPGSTFGYTF
. . TRBJ2-2 TRBV28 TGTGCCAGCAGTTTAGCGGTGAACACCGGGGAGCTGTTTTTT CASSLAVNTGELFF
TRBD2 . TRBJ2-1 TRBV29-1 TGCAGCGGCGACGGACTAGCGGGAGTTCATGAGCAGTTCTTC CSGDGLAGVHEQFF
TRBD2 . TRBJ2-2 TRBV5-1 TGCGCCAGCAGCTCGCGAACTAGCGACGCCGGGGAGCTGTTTTTT CASSSRTSDAGELFF
. . TRBJ2-3 TRBV6-5 TGTGCCAGCAGTTACTCAAATCCAAGGGATACGCAGTATTTT CASSYSNPRDTQYF
. . TRBJ2-7 TRBV6-5 TGTGCCAGCAGCATTCAGGGACCCGCTGGGGTCCAGTACTTC CASSIQGPAGVQYF